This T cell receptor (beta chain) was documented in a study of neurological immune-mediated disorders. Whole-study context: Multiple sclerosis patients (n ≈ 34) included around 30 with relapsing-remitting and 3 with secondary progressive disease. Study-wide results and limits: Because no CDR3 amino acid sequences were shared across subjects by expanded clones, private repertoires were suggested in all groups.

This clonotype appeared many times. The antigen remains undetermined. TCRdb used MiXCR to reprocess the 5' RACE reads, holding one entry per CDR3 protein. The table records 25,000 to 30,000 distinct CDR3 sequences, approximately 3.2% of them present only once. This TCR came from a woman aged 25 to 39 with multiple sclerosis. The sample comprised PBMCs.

The CDR3 DNA reads TGCAGTGCTTTGGACGGAACTAATGAAAAACTGTTTTTT. Its protein product is CSALDGTNEKLFF. V usage is TRBV20-1 and J usage is TRBJ1-4, with unresolved D. Germline-derived CDR1 and CDR2 are DFQATT and SNEGSKA (reference sequence). Trimming took off 5 bases at V and 1 base at J, with 8 bases between the two ends. There are 13 residues in the CDR3.